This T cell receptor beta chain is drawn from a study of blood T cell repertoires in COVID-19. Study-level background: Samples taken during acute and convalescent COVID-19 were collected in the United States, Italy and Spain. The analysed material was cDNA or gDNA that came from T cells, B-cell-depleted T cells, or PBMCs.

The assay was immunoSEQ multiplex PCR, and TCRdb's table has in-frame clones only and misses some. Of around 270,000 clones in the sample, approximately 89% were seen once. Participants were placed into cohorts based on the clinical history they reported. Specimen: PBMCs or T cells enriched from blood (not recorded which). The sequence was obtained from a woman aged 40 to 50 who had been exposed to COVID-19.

The CDR3 bases are TGCAGCGTAAACAGGGTCATGGGCGATGAGCAGTTCTTC. Amino acids: CSVNRVMGDEQFF. V gene TRBV29-1 combines with J gene TRBJ2-1; the D gene is possibly TRBD1 (6 bases). CDR1 is SQVTM and CDR2 is ANQGSEA in the germline V gene. This CDR3 contains 13 residues. V lost 6 bases, J lost 8 bases, and 17 bases lay in between.